These T cell receptor beta chains were read from a single sample in a study of CD8+ T cells in alopecia areata. Repertoires were generated with immunoSEQ multiplex PCR, while TCRdb's copy carries only in-frame clones and drops some. The repertoire holds hundreds of thousands of clones, about 53% seen once, with 0.45% in the top ten. The sequences come from CD4+ T cells sorted from blood, collected at week 0. The receptors stem from a human donor with alopecia areata. CDR3s include the opening cysteine and the closing phenylalanine or tryptophan. A D gene is named only where the DNA matches it firmly. The size field is filled for only some rows; it gives once, few, many or a size class.

v_call	j_call	d_call	cdr3_length	clone_size	cdr3_nt	cdr3_aa
TRBV2	TRBJ1-5	TRBD1	13	.	TGTGCCAGCAGCGCGGACAGGCAATCCCCCCAGCATTTT	CASSADRQSPQHF
TRBV7-2	TRBJ2-7	.	12	.	TGTGCCAGCAGCCCCCCTCAGGGCTCCCCTCTCTTC	CASSPPQGSPLF
TRBV7-7	TRBJ2-7	TRBD2	14	.	TGTGCCAGCAGCCCTACTAGCGGGGGATACGAGCAGTACTTC	CASSPTSGGYEQYF
TRBV30	TRBJ2-3	.	15	.	TGTGCCTGGAGTGTACTTGCGGAGCCCACAGATACGCAGTATTTT	CAWSVLAEPTDTQYF
TRBV4-1	TRBJ2-1	TRBD2	17	.	TGCGCCAGCAGCCAACTCAGACTAGCGGGAGAGGACAATGAGCAGTTCTTC	CASSQLRLAGEDNEQFF
TRBV25-1	TRBJ1-2	.	11	.	TGTGCCAGCAGTTCTGGATATGGCTACACCTTC	CASSSGYGYTF
TRBV6-5	TRBJ2-7	TRBD1	14	.	TGTGCCAGCAGTCGCGGACAGGGCTCCTACGAGCAGTACTTC	CASSRGQGSYEQYF
TRBV9	TRBJ2-5	TRBD2	17	.	TGTGCCAGCAGCGCACCCCTGGGACTAGCAGAACAAGAGACCCAGTACTTC	CASSAPLGLAEQETQYF
TRBV20-1	TRBJ1-1	.	11	.	TGCAGTGCGCCGTGGGCCACTGAAGCTTTCTTT	CSAPWATEAFF
TRBV15	TRBJ2-2	.	14	.	TGTGCCACCAGCGGGACGGTTAACACCGGGGAGCTGTTTTTT	CATSGTVNTGELFF
TRBV5-1	TRBJ2-7	TRBD1	13	.	TGCGCCAGCAGCGAGGGACAGACCTACGAGCAGTACTTC	CASSEGQTYEQYF
TRBV6-4	TRBJ2-2	TRBD1	14	once	TGTGCCAGCAGTAAACGGGACAGTAGCGGGGAGCTGTTTTTT	CASSKRDSSGELFF
TRBV4-1	TRBJ1-2	.	12	.	TGCGCCAGCAGCCAGGAAAACTATGGCTACACCTTC	CASSQENYGYTF
TRBV5-1	TRBJ1-1	.	14	.	TGCGCCAGCAGCTTGGGGCCGGTATCTCTTGAAGCTTTCTTT	CASSLGPVSLEAFF
TRBV29-1	TRBJ1-1	.	11	.	TGCAGCGTTGGGGGGACGGCTGAAGCTTTCTTT	CSVGGTAEAFF
TRBV18	TRBJ2-6	.	16	.	TGTGCCAGCTCACCACGGGACCCGCGGGGGGCCAACGTCCTGACTTTC	CASSPRDPRGANVLTF
TRBV6-5	TRBJ2-3	.	15	.	TGTGCCAGCAAGCAGGGGTCGCGAGGCACAGATACGCAGTATTTT	CASKQGSRGTDTQYF
TRBV9	TRBJ2-1	TRBD2	18	.	TGTGCCAGCAGCGCTTCGACTAGCGGGGGCCCAAAAGCGGACGAGCAGTTCTTC	CASSASTSGGPKADEQFF
TRBV7-8	TRBJ1-1	.	15	.	TGTGCCAGCAGCTTCCAACAGTTACCCCACACTGAAGCTTTCTTT	CASSFQQLPHTEAFF
TRBV6-6	TRBJ1-2	.	15	.	TGTGCCAGCACCTACAGAGGAGGAGCTAACTATGGCTACACCTTC	CASTYRGGANYGYTF
TRBV25-1	TRBJ1-1	TRBD1	14	once	TGTGCCAGCAGTGAAAAGGGGACAGGGCAAGAAGCTTTCTTT	CASSEKGTGQEAFF
TRBV15	TRBJ2-2	.	15	few	TGTGCCACCAGCATGACTAGGAGCTACACCGGGGAGCTGTTTTTT	CATSMTRSYTGELFF
TRBV19	TRBJ2-7	TRBD1	14	.	TGTGCCACCACCGGGACAGGGACCTCCTACGAGCAGTACTTC	CATTGTGTSYEQYF
TRBV5-6	TRBJ1-5	.	16	few	TGTGCCAGCAGCTTGATGGCAGGGCGTAGCAATCAGCCCCAGCATTTT	CASSLMAGRSNQPQHF
TRBV30	TRBJ2-7	.	14	.	TGTGCCTGGAGTGTACGAGGGGGGCACTACGAGCAGTACTTC	CAWSVRGGHYEQYF
TRBV7-3	TRBJ2-7	.	14	.	TGTGCCAGCAGCTTATCCGCAGGGGCGGGCGAGCAGTACTTC	CASSLSAGAGEQYF
TRBV30	TRBJ2-7	.	15	few	TGTGCCTGGAAGAGGAACCGGGACGGACCCTACGAGCAGTACTTC	CAWKRNRDGPYEQYF
TRBV19	TRBJ1-1	.	12	.	TGTGCCAGTAGTCTGGTGAACACTGAAGCTTTCTTT	CASSLVNTEAFF
TRBV6-6	TRBJ1-2	TRBD1	14	few	TGTGCCAGCAAAACAGGGGGCGCTGACTATGGCTACACCTTC	CASKTGGADYGYTF
TRBV27	TRBJ2-2	.	13	.	TGTGCCAGCAGGTGGCGGGGGCCCGGGGAGCTGTTTTTT	CASRWRGPGELFF
TRBV15	TRBJ1-6	.	15	few	TGTGCCACCAGCAGAGAAAAACAGGGACGTACACCCCTCCACTTT	CATSREKQGRTPLHF
TRBV10-3	TRBJ1-5	.	13	few	TGTGCCATCAGTGGCCAGGTAGGACAGCCCCAGCATTTT	CAISGQVGQPQHF
TRBV9	TRBJ2-1	.	13	.	TGTGCCAGCAGCGTTCAGGAGGGGTATGAGCAGTTCTTC	CASSVQEGYEQFF
TRBV9	TRBJ2-7	.	14	few	TGTGCCAGCAGCGGCCAGGGGCAGGGCCACGAGCAGTACTTC	CASSGQGQGHEQYF
TRBV18	TRBJ2-3	TRBD1	15	.	TGTGCCAGCTCACCCAGGGACAGGAACACAGATACGCAGTATTTT	CASSPRDRNTDTQYF
TRBV6-5	TRBJ1-4	.	15	.	TGTGCCAGCAGTTACTCGAGGGCGCCCAGGGAAAAACTGTTTTTT	CASSYSRAPREKLFF
TRBV29-1	TRBJ1-6	.	13	.	TGCAGCGTTGGAATGGATCTGGACTCACCCCTCCACTTT	CSVGMDLDSPLHF
TRBV5-1	TRBJ1-1	.	15	.	TGCGCCAGCAGCTCGGGTGTCGGGGTCCACACTGAAGCTTTCTTT	CASSSGVGVHTEAFF
TRBV30	TRBJ1-1	.	12	.	TGTGCCTGGAGTGATGTTGGGACTGAAGCTTTCTTT	CAWSDVGTEAFF
TRBV29-1	TRBJ2-3	TRBD2	15	.	TGCAGCGTCCGTGGGAGGAGGGGAGGGACAGATACGCAGTATTTT	CSVRGRRGGTDTQYF
TRBV6-5	TRBJ2-7	TRBD2	13	.	TGTGCCAGCGGACTAGCGGGGGGGTTCGAGCAGTACTTC	CASGLAGGFEQYF
TRBV2	TRBJ1-1	.	13	.	TGTGCCAGCAGTGGGGGGGAAAACACTGAAGCTTTCTTT	CASSGGENTEAFF
TRBV29-1	TRBJ1-2	.	13	.	TGCAGCGCTCGGGTCTTGCTGGGGGGTGGCTACACCTTC	CSARVLLGGGYTF
TRBV6-5	TRBJ2-4	.	13	.	TGTGCCAGCAGGGGGGGGCACCGAAACATTCAGTACTTC	CASRGGHRNIQYF
TRBV7-8	TRBJ2-7	TRBD2	14	once	TGTGCCAGCAGCTTATCCCCGGGGGGCTACGAGCAGTACTTC	CASSLSPGGYEQYF
TRBV9	TRBJ2-6	.	15	.	TGTGCCAGCAGCGTAGTAAGGGCTGGGGCCAACGTCCTGACTTTC	CASSVVRAGANVLTF
TRBV4-1	TRBJ2-1	TRBD2	13	.	TGCGCCAGCAGCCAATTCCAGCGGGAAGAGCAGTTCTTC	CASSQFQREEQFF
TRBV30	TRBJ2-3	.	13	.	TGTGCCTGGAGTGTACGGTTGAGTGATACGCAGTATTTT	CAWSVRLSDTQYF
TRBV19	TRBJ1-2	.	14	.	TGTGCCAGTAGTTCCCGACAGGCTAACTATGGCTACACCTTC	CASSSRQANYGYTF
TRBV9	TRBJ2-1	TRBD2	18	.	TGTGCCAGCAGCGGACAGGGACTAGCGGGAGGGCCGGGTAATGAGCAGTTCTTC	CASSGQGLAGGPGNEQFF
TRBV6-6	TRBJ1-2	.	13	.	TGTGCCAGCAGGTCCTCAGGATCCGATGGCTACACCTTC	CASRSSGSDGYTF
TRBV30	TRBJ1-2	.	14	.	TGTGCCTGGAGGAGACAGCAAGCTAACTATGGCTACACCTTC	CAWRRQQANYGYTF
TRBV29-1	TRBJ1-2	TRBD1	13	.	TGCAGCGTTGCCCGGGACAGCAACTATGGCTACACCTTC	CSVARDSNYGYTF